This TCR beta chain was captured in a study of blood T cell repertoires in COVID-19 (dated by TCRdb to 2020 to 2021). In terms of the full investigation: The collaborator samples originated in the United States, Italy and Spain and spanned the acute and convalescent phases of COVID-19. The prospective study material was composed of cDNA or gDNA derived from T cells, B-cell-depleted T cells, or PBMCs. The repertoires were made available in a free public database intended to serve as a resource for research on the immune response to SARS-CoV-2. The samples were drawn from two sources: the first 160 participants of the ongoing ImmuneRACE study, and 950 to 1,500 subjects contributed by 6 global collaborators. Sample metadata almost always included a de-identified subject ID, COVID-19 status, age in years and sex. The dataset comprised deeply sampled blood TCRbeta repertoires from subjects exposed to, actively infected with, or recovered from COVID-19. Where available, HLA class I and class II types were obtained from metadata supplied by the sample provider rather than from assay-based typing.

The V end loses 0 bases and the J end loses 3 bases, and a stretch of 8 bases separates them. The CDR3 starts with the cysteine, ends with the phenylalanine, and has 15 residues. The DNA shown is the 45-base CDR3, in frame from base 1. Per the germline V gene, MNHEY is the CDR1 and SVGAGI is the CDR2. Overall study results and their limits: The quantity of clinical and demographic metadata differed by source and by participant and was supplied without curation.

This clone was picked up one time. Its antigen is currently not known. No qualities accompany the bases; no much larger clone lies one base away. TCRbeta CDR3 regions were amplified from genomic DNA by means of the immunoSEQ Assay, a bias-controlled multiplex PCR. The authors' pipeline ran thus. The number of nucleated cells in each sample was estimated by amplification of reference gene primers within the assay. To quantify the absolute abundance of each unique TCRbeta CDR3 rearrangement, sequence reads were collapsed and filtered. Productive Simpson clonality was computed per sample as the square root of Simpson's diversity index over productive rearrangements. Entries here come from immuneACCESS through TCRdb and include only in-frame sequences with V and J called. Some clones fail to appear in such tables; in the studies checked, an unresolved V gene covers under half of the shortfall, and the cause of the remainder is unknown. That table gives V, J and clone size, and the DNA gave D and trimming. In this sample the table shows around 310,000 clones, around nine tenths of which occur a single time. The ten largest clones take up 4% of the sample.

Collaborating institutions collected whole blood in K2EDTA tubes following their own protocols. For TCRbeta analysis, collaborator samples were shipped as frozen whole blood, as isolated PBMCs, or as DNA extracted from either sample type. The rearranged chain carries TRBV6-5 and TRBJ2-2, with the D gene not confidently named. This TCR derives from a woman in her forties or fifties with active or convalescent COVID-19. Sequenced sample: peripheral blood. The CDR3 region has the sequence CASSYSGRHTGELFF. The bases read TGTGCCAGCAGTTACTCAGGCAGGCACACCGGGGAGCTGTTTTTT.